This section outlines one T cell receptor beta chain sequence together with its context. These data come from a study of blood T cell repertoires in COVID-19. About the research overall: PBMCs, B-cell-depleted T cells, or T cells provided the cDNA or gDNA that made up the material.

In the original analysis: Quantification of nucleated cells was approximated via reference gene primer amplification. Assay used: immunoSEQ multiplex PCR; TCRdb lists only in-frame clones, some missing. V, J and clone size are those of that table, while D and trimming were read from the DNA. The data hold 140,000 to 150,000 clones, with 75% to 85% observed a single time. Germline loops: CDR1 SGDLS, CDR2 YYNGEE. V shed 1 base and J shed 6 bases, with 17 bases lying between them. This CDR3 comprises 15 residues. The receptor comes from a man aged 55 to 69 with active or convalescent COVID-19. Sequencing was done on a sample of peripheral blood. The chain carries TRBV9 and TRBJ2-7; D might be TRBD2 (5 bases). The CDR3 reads CASSVMGAREGEQYF. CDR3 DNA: TGTGCCAGCAGCGTAATGGGAGCTCGGGAAGGCGAGCAGTACTTC.